This T cell receptor (beta chain) was found in a study of blood T cell repertoires in COVID-19. As for the study in general: Researchers got acute and convalescent COVID-19 samples from the United States, Italy and Spain.

CDR3 length: 18 amino acids. Measured with immunoSEQ multiplex PCR; TCRdb has only the in-frame clones, and not every one. Among approximately 130,000 clones listed, more than 80% were seen once. The clonotype originates from a human donor in a cohort sampled during active COVID-19. The chain recombines TRBV12-1 with TRBJ1-5. TRBV12-1 is flagged as a pseudogene. Sequencing was performed on peripheral blood. This CDR3 reads CASSYQPPDLRRNQPQHF. DNA for the CDR3: TGTGCCAGCAGCTACCAACCGCCCGACTTGAGGAGAAATCAGCCCCAGCATTTT.